This T cell receptor (beta chain) was documented in a study of regulatory T cells in long-lasting Graves disease. For TCR beta, libraries came from iRepertoire HTBI primers and Arm-PCR of CDR3 regions. TCRdb fed the multiplex PCR reads into MiXCR, producing one record per CDR3 protein. The sample holds some 450,000 distinct CDR3 sequences, roughly a quarter seen once. The sample's time point: persistent/refractory GD, antithyroid drugs over 5 years with positive TRAb. There was RNA extracted from PBMCs, and the TCR library was made from it. On this clonotype: This clone may be a read error of a much larger clone one base away.

The source material was peripheral blood mononuclear cells (PBMCs), sampled when the disease was refractory, from a patient treated with antithyroid drugs. This TCR derives from a female donor with Graves disease.

The CDR3 here is CASSRTVLQEAQYF. The CDR3 DNA is TGTGCCAGCAGCCGGACAGTCCTCCAAGAGGCCCAGTACTTC. The chain couples TRBV3-1 to TRBJ2-5; a weak D match, TRBD1 (6 bases). Germline V gene data show CDR1 as LGHDT and CDR2 as YNNKEL (reference sequence). This CDR3 has 14 residues.